This T cell receptor beta chain was identified in a study of blood T cell repertoires in COVID-19. Participants came from roughly 25 US areas, aged roughly 18 to 95 years. Donors were grouped by their self-reported clinical history. Profiling relied on immunoSEQ multiplex PCR, and the TCRdb table lists in-frame clones only, not all of them. The sample has roughly 150,000 clones, roughly 85% seen once. From germline, CDR1 is MDHEN and CDR2 SYDVKM. The CDR3 extends over 12 amino acids. The V end lost 2 bases, the J end lost 4 bases, and 5 bases lay between the germline ends. The sequence was collected from a man aged 45-60 years who had recovered from COVID-19. The chain joins TRBV28 to TRBJ1-2; D is uncertain. The specimen was PBMCs or T cells enriched from blood (not recorded which). The CDR3 loop is CASSLESYGYTF. The CDR3 coding sequence is TGTGCCAGCAGTTTAGAGAGCTATGGCTACACCTTC.